A selection of T cell receptor beta chains follows, all from one sample in a study of Graves' ophthalmopathy and Graves' hyperthyroidism. Via MiXCR, TCRdb re-called the multiplex PCR reads, giving one row per CDR3 protein. Of 500,000 to 800,000 distinct CDR3 sequences listed, 35% to 50% were seen once; the top ten hold over 2.5%. Sequenced input: peripheral blood. The receptors originated from an adult man with Graves' ophthalmopathy. The CDR3 runs from the conserved cysteine through the conserved F or W. A D gene is named only where the DNA matches it firmly. Clone size appears in some rows only: once, few, many, or a class for an expanded clone.

>TRBJ1-3|.|.|TRBV29-1
TGCAGCGACAAGACGGGAAACTCTGGAAACACCATATATTTT
CSDKTGNSGNTIYF
>TRBJ2-6|.|.|TRBV10-3
TGTGCCATCAGTGAGCGACAGCCCTCCTCTGGGGCCAACGTCCTGACTTTC
CAISERQPSSGANVLTF
>TRBJ1-2|TRBD1|few|TRBV7-6
TGTGCCAGCAGCTTAGGAGGTTGGACAGGGCTAGGAGGCTACACCTTC
CASSLGGWTGLGGYTF
>TRBJ2-7|.|.|TRBV19
TGTGCCAGTAGTCCCAGGGCAGAGAGCTCCTACGAGCAGTACTTC
CASSPRAESSYEQYF
>TRBJ1-1|.|many|TRBV29-1
TGCAGCGTTTACCTCTACACTGAAGCTTTCTTT
CSVYLYTEAFF
>TRBJ2-2|.|many|TRBV7-2
TGTGCCAGCAGCTTAGTCAGGGGGGAGCTGTTTTTT
CASSLVRGELFF
>TRBJ2-5|.|many|TRBV4-2
TGTGCCAGCAGCCCTTTGACGGGAGAAGAGACCCAGTACTTC
CASSPLTGEETQYF
>TRBJ1-1|.|.|TRBV5-1
TGCGCCAGCAGCTTGGAAAGCCAGGCGAACACTGAAGCTTTCTTT
CASSLESQANTEAFF
>TRBJ2-2|.|few|TRBV4-1
TGCGCCAGCAGCCAGGGATATAACACCGGGGAGCTGTTTTTT
CASSQGYNTGELFF
>TRBJ1-2|.|many|TRBV5-8
TGTGCCAGCAGCCGGGGGCCAGGGGCCAGGGATGGCTACACCTTC
CASSRGPGARDGYTF
>TRBJ1-5|.|few|TRBV19
TGTGCCAGCAGCCTGACATATTATAGCAATCAGCCCCAGCATTTT
CASSLTYYSNQPQHF